These 24 T cell receptor beta chains were all obtained from the same sample, sequenced in a study of shared clonotypes between healthy human individuals. The assay was immunoSEQ multiplex PCR, and TCRdb's table has in-frame clones only and misses some. The data hold roughly 2 million clones, with about 95% observed a single time. Terminally differentiated effector memory CD45RA+ cells were excluded by CCR7 positive selection of CD45RO-negative cells. The specimen sequenced was naive CD8+ T cells sorted from blood. The receptors here all came from a young man in good health.

The V call is TRBV11-2, the J call TRBJ2-1; maybe TRBD2 (5 bases). The germline CDR1 and CDR2 sequences are SGHAT and FQNNGV. CDR3 size: 14 residues. Trimming shortened V by 1 base and J by 8 bases, and 12 bases separated the two germline ends. As DNA, the CDR3 is TGTGCCAGCAGCTTAGTAGCCGAGAGGGATGAGCAGTTCTTC. It specifies CASSLVAERDEQFF.

The chain carries TRBV25-1 and TRBJ1-3; no firm D call. The CDR3 runs 13 residues. The germline CDR1 and CDR2 sequences are MGHDK and SYGVNS. Trimming removed 5 bases from V and 4 bases from J, with 9 bases in between. For the CDR3, the DNA is TGTGCCAGCAGTTGGAGCGTCGGAAACACCATATATTTT. This codes for CASSWSVGNTIYF.

The chain combines TRBV6-5 with TRBJ2-1; tentative D call: TRBD2 (5 bases). The CDR3 is 15 residues long. Trimming cost V 6 bases and J 4 bases, with 16 bases left between them. Germline-derived CDR1 and CDR2 are MNHEY and SVGAGI. The CDR3 bases are TGTGCCAGCAGGGCTTCCTTCGGGATATACAATGAGCAGTTCTTC. Residues: CASRASFGIYNEQFF.

V usage is TRBV19 and J usage is TRBJ2-2; D not certain. Between the trimmed V and J ends, which lost 1 base and 6 bases, there was a span of 12 bases. In germline, CDR1 is LNHDA, CDR2 SQIVND (reference sequence). CDR3 length: 15 amino acids. DNA of the CDR3: TGTGCCAGTAGTATAGGGCATCTTGGGGCCGGGGAGCTGTTTTTT. Translating gives CASSIGHLGAGELFF. Full variable domain (outside the CDR3, taken from reference TRBV19 and TRBJ2-2): DGGITQSPKYLFRKEGQNVTLSCEQNLNHDAMYWYRQDPGQGLRLIYYSQIVNDFQKGDIAEGYSVSREKKESFPLTVTSAQKNPTAFYLCASSIGHLGAGELFFGEGSRLTVL.

V is TRBV6-1 and J is TRBJ2-5; D tentatively fits TRBD1 or TRBD2 (5 bases each). Looked up from germline, CDR1 is MNHNS and CDR2 is SASEGT. This CDR3 has 15 amino acids. Trimming shortened V by 2 bases and J by 5 bases, and 15 bases separated the two germline ends. The CDR3 DNA sequence: TGTGCCAGCAGTGAATTGCGGGCCTGGGGGGAGACCCAGTACTTC. Its protein product is CASSELRAWGETQYF.

This chain links TRBV28 with TRBJ2-7; a possible D gene is TRBD2 (6 bases). V lost 4 bases and J 5 bases, leaving 15 bases between the germline ends. Germline V CDR1 and CDR2: MDHEN, SYDVKM. The CDR3 consists of 14 residues. This CDR3 is CASSWRDPTHEQYF. DNA of the CDR3: TGTGCCAGCAGTTGGCGGGACCCAACCCACGAGCAGTACTTC.

V usage is TRBV6-1 and J usage is TRBJ2-7; no clear D gene. CDR1 and CDR2 (germline): MNHNS, SASEGT. The length of the CDR3 is 16 residues. The V end was cut by 1 base, the J end by 5 bases, with 18 bases between. DNA of the CDR3: TGTGCCAGCAGTGAAGAACTTGCACCTTCAGCGAACGAGCAGTACTTC. Its protein is CASSEELAPSANEQYF.

The rearrangement joins TRBV7-2 to TRBJ2-7; possibly TRBD2 for D (5 bases). This CDR3 has 12 amino acids. V was shortened by 5 bases and J by 4 bases, with 9 bases between the two germline ends. Germline lookup yields CDR1 SGHTA and CDR2 FQGNSA. CDR3 bases: TGTGCCAGCAGCCAGGACTCTTACGAGCAGTACTTC. It yields the protein CASSQDSYEQYF.

V gene TRBV7-2 combines with J gene TRBJ2-1; D remains unclear. Germline CDR1 SGHTA, CDR2 FQGNSA. This CDR3 contains 12 residues. V shed 5 bases and J shed 9 bases, with 11 bases lying between them. Here the CDR3 DNA reads TGTGCCAGCAGCCCTAACGACCTTGAGCAGTTCTTC. Encoded protein: CASSPNDLEQFF.

The chain links TRBV5-1 to TRBJ2-1, with 9 positions matching TRBD1. Germline-derived CDR1 and CDR2 are SGHRS and YFSETQ. This CDR3 comprises 16 residues. V was clipped by 0 bases and J by 1 base; unmatched bases: 2. CDR3 amino acids: CASSLGGTGSYNEQFF. CDR3 DNA sequence: TGCGCCAGCAGCTTGGGCGGGACAGGGTCCTACAATGAGCAGTTCTTC.

Regarding this clone: Other DNA sequences of this sample code for an identical CDR3. The chain couples TRBV2 to TRBJ2-2; no reliable D call. From germline, CDR1 is SNHLY and CDR2 FYNNEI. V lost 5 bases to trimming and J lost 1 base, with 8 bases between them. The CDR3 has 14 residues. Here the CDR3 reads CASSWTENTGELFF. CDR3 nucleotides: TGTGCCAGCAGTTGGACGGAGAACACCGGGGAGCTGTTTTTT.

The V gene is TRBV19, the J gene TRBJ2-7; tentatively, D is TRBD1 (6 bases). Germline CDR1 and CDR2: LNHDA and SQIVND (reference sequence). V was shortened by 3 bases and J by 4 bases, with 16 bases between the two germline ends. CDR3 length equals 15 residues. CDR3 sequence (DNA): TGTGCCAGTAGTATTGGCGCAGGACAGATATACGAGCAGTACTTC. Translation: CASSIGAGQIYEQYF.

This clone showed up just once. This rearrangement joins TRBV9 to TRBJ1-1; D is perhaps TRBD1 (6 bases). Deletions cut 4 bases from V and 4 bases from J, with 17 bases between. The CDR3 runs to 15 residues. Germline loops: CDR1 SGDLS, CDR2 YYNGEE. The chain's CDR3 is CASSTNREGSTEAFF. The CDR3 bases are TGTGCCAGCAGCACCAACAGGGAGGGTAGCACTGAAGCTTTCTTT.

V and J are TRBV27 and TRBJ2-3; no firm D call. Germline CDR1 MNHEY, CDR2 SMNVEV (reference sequence). The CDR3 is 18 residues long. The V end lost 1 base, the J end lost 2 bases, and 19 bases lay between the germline ends. CDR3 DNA sequence: TGTGCCAGCAGTTTATACCCGGTGGAAACTTCAACCACAGATACGCAGTATTTT. Encoded protein: CASSLYPVETSTTDTQYF.

The chain recombines TRBV7-6 with TRBJ1-1; 7 nucleotides line up with TRBD1. Looked up from germline, CDR1 is SGHVS and CDR2 is FNYEAQ. The CDR3 runs to 13 residues. V lost 5 bases, J lost 5 bases, and 5 bases stayed unmatched. The CDR3 DNA follows: TGTGCCAGCAGCGACAGGGAGGGTACTGAAGCTTTCTTT. Translating gives CASSDREGTEAFF.

For this clone: Other DNA sequences within the sample encode an identical CDR3. V is TRBV9 and J is TRBJ2-1, with TRBD2 identical over 8 bases. The CDR3 runs to 15 residues. V shed 0 bases and J 4 bases; nucleotides not matched to a gene: 3. The germline V gene has CDR1 SGDLS and CDR2 YYNGEE. CDR3 sequence (DNA): TGTGCCAGCAGCGTAGGCGGGGGGAATTACAATGAGCAGTTCTTC. Protein: CASSVGGGNYNEQFF.

The J gene is TRBJ1-5, the V gene TRBV28, with D perhaps matching TRBD1 (5 bases). With 3 bases removed from V and 3 bases from J, the gap between germline ends came to 9 bases. This CDR3 spans 14 amino acids. Germline CDR1 MDHEN, CDR2 SYDVKM. CDR3 coding DNA: TGTGCCAGCAGTTTTGGAGGGGACAATCAGCCCCAGCATTTT. It yields the protein CASSFGGDNQPQHF.

The chain has TRBV28 and TRBJ1-2; 7 bases align to TRBD1. This CDR3 is 14 amino acids long. Looked up from germline, CDR1 is MDHEN and CDR2 is SYDVKM. After removal of 10 bases from V and 0 bases from J, the junction contained 8 bases not matched to a gene. In DNA form, the CDR3 reads TGTGCCATTGGACAGGAGGCCCCTAACTATGGCTACACCTTC. Translated, it gives CAIGQEAPNYGYTF.

This clone occurred once. The V gene is TRBV28, the J gene TRBJ1-1, with D unclear. Germline lookup yields CDR1 MDHEN and CDR2 SYDVKM. The length of the CDR3 is 16 residues. V shed 5 bases and J shed 9 bases, with 25 bases lying between them. The CDR3 sequence: CASSTLGEASREKAFF. As DNA, the CDR3 is TGTGCCAGCAGTACTCTCGGGGAGGCATCCCGAGAGAAAGCTTTCTTT.

The chain is built from TRBV7-2 and TRBJ2-1, with D maybe TRBD2 (6 bases). The length of the CDR3 is 16 residues. V lost 7 bases and J lost 6, with 22 bases in between. Germline V gene data show CDR1 as SGHTA and CDR2 as FQGNSA. The chain's CDR3 is CASTTLQGLWSNEQFF. The CDR3 DNA sequence: TGTGCCAGCACCACGCTGCAGGGACTCTGGAGCAATGAGCAGTTCTTC.

The chain carries TRBV5-5 and TRBJ2-7; possible D gene TRBD1, 6 bases. The CDR3 has 12 residues. Germline V lookup: CDR1 SGHKS, CDR2 YYEKEE (reference sequence). V was shortened by 4 bases and J by 6 bases, with 11 bases between the two germline ends. In DNA, the CDR3 is TGTGCCAGCAGCCTCAGGGGTACCGAGCAGTACTTC. As protein: CASSLRGTEQYF.

The rearrangement uses TRBV6-5 and TRBJ2-1; 11 bases line up with TRBD1. This CDR3 spans 15 amino acids. The J segment lost 3 bases and the V segment lost 4 bases, leaving 2 bases of the junction unmatched. Germline loops: CDR1 MNHEY, CDR2 SVGAGI. CDR3 region: CASSSGTGGYNEQFF. The CDR3 DNA reads TGTGCCAGCAGTTCGGGGACAGGGGGCTACAATGAGCAGTTCTTC.

The DNA for the CDR3 is TGTGCCAGCAGCGAGGGAGGGGCACAACTTTTCTACGAGCAGTACTTC. This gives the protein CASSEGGAQLFYEQYF. The V gene is TRBV25-1, the J gene TRBJ2-7; 7 bases are shared with TRBD2. CDR1 is MGHDK and CDR2 is SYGVNS in the germline V gene. The CDR3 is made up of 16 amino acids. Trimming at V came to 6 bases and at J to 3 bases, leaving 14 bases not matched to a gene.

The J gene is TRBJ1-1, the V gene TRBV28; D is perhaps TRBD1 (6 bases). CDR1 MDHEN and CDR2 SYDVKM come from the germline V gene. The ends were cut back, 7 bases at V and 2 bases at J, with 11 bases in the middle. The CDR3 consists of 13 residues. CDR3: CASMRTANTEAFF. The DNA of the CDR3 is TGTGCCAGCATGCGGACAGCTAACACTGAAGCTTTCTTT.